The 11 T cell receptor beta chains below were found in one sample sequenced in a study of blood T cell repertoires in COVID-19. Libraries were prepared by immunoSEQ multiplex PCR; TCRdb keeps only in-frame clonotypes and omits some of them. The profile shows about 160,000 clones, around 87% of them singletons. Sequencing was done on a sample of peripheral blood. Source of these receptors: a woman aged 70 to 79 with COVID-19, enrolled during active disease.

The chain employs TRBV3-1 (or the pseudogene TRBV3-2) and TRBJ1-2; 7 positions match TRBD1. The CDR3 runs 14 residues. The germline V gene has CDR1 LGHDT and CDR2 YNNKEL (reference sequence). V shed 1 base and J 5 bases; nucleotides not matched to a gene: 4. CDR3 sequence: CASSQVRGVYGYTF. As DNA, the CDR3 is TGTGCCAGCAGCCAAGTCAGGGGGGTATATGGCTACACCTTC.

The chain links TRBV6-5 to TRBJ1-2; perhaps TRBD1 as D (5 bases). Germline CDR1 is MNHEY and CDR2 is SVGAGI. V lost 4 bases to trimming and J lost 3 bases, with 15 bases between them. CDR3 size: 15 residues. The CDR3 nucleotides read TGTGCCAGCAGTTCTCCGGGCAGGGTGGACTATGGCTACACCTTC. It specifies CASSSPGRVDYGYTF.

The V gene is TRBV25-1, the J gene TRBJ1-4, with TRBD1 matching over 10 bases. CDR3 length: 16 amino acids. From germline, CDR1 is MGHDK and CDR2 SYGVNS. V gave up 3 bases and J gave up 7 bases; unmatched junction bases: 8. This CDR3 is CASSDYRDRGIEKLFF. CDR3 DNA sequence: TGTGCCAGCAGTGATTATCGGGACAGGGGTATTGAAAAACTGTTTTTT.

The chain recombines TRBV7-2 with TRBJ2-2; D is possibly TRBD2 (6 bases). This CDR3 has 13 residues. V was shortened by 5 bases and J by 5 bases, with 9 bases between the two germline ends. Germline V CDR1 and CDR2: SGHTA, FQGNSA. In DNA form, the CDR3 reads TGTGCCAGCAGCGAAGGGACTACCGGGGAGCTGTTTTTT. It yields the protein CASSEGTTGELFF.

The genes are TRBV5-1 and TRBJ2-5; 7 bases fit TRBD2. V lost 4 bases to trimming and J lost 7 bases; unmatched junction nucleotides: 13. Germline V gene data show CDR1 as SGHRS and CDR2 as YFSETQ. There are 15 residues in the CDR3. CDR3 residues: CASSPDERGGGTQYF. The CDR3 DNA sequence: TGCGCCAGCAGCCCCGATGAGCGGGGCGGAGGGACCCAGTACTTC.

V and J are TRBV10-1 and TRBJ1-1, with unresolved D. V lost 3 bases, J lost 10 bases, and 12 bases lay in between. CDR3 length equals 12 residues. Germline V gene data show CDR1 as WNHNN and CDR2 as SYGVQD (reference sequence). The chain's CDR3 is CASSDHSRRAFF. The DNA for the CDR3 is TGCGCCAGCAGTGATCATAGCCGGCGAGCTTTCTTT.

This rearrangement joins TRBV29-1 to TRBJ1-1; 7 bases are a match to TRBD1. The CDR3 covers 12 residues. J gave up 2 bases and V 7 bases, and 4 bases lay outside the gene matches. CDR1 is SQVTM and CDR2 is ANQGSEA in the germline V gene. The CDR3 protein is CSAGTDNTEAFF. The CDR3 nucleotides read TGCAGCGCCGGGACAGACAACACTGAAGCTTTCTTT.

The V and J genes are TRBV6-5 and TRBJ1-5, with a tentative D call TRBD1 (5 bases). The CDR3 length is 15 residues. Trimming pared 10 bases from V and 4 bases from J, leaving 20 bases between. Germline CDR1 reads MNHEY; CDR2 reads SVGAGI. In nucleotides, the CDR3 is TGTGCCACTAGATTATTTGACAGTTCTAATCAGCCCCAGCATTTT. It translates to CATRLFDSSNQPQHF.

The chain joins TRBV6-2 or TRBV6-3 to TRBJ2-1, with 7 bases that match TRBD1. This CDR3 has 14 residues. From germline, CDR1 is MNHEY and CDR2 SVGEGT. The V and J ends lost 4 bases and 8 bases, in that order; junction bases with no gene match: 8. DNA for the CDR3: TGTGCCAGCAGTTCCAACTACAGGGGCCATGAGCAGTTCTTC. Its translation is CASSSNYRGHEQFF.

This rearrangement joins TRBV3-1 (or the pseudogene TRBV3-2) to TRBJ1-4; 9 bases fit TRBD1. Trimming removed 2 bases from V and 8 bases from J; junction bases left unmatched: 6. This CDR3 has 15 amino acids. Per germline, CDR1 LGHDT and CDR2 YNNKEL (reference sequence). As DNA, the CDR3 is TGTGCCAGCAGCCAAAGGACAGGGACAGGGGAAAAACTGTTTTTT. Protein sequence: CASSQRTGTGEKLFF.

The chain carries TRBV14 and TRBJ1-3, with a possible D match to TRBD1 (6 bases). Germline lookup yields CDR1 SGHDN and CDR2 FVKESK. V was clipped by 3 bases and J by 0 bases, with 15 bases between them. CDR3 length: 17 residues. The CDR3: CASSQSGQKYSGNTIYF. CDR3 DNA: TGTGCCAGCAGCCAGTCGGGACAAAAATACTCTGGAAACACCATATATTTT.